The 14 T cell receptor beta chains in this list originate from one sample, sequenced in a study of T cell responses to AZD1222 COVID-19 vaccine. Sequenced by immunoSEQ multiplex PCR; TCRdb stores in-frame clones only, minus some. The sample lists approximately 30,000 clones, around 78% seen once, with under 6.5% in the top ten. The sequencing used peripheral blood, collected on day 0 of AZD1222 vaccination. These receptors were taken from an adult in good health.

The chain combines TRBV30 with TRBJ2-7; 8 bases align to TRBD1. The V gene end was trimmed by 7 bases and the J gene end by 3 bases; junction bases not matched to a gene: 5. The germline gives CDR1 GTSNPN, CDR2 SVGIG (reference sequence). CDR3 length equals 12 residues. CDR3 in DNA: TGTGCCTTCGACAGGGGAAACTACGAGCAGTACGTC. Encoded protein: CAFDRGNYEQYV.

This clone came up once. This chain joins TRBV24-1 and TRBJ1-5; 8 bases fit TRBD1. CDR1 is KGHDR, CDR2 SFDVKD, per germline. With V trimmed by 10 bases and J by 7 bases, 11 bases remained unmatched. This CDR3 comprises 14 residues. CDR3 sequence reads: CATAGGAGRQPQHF. In DNA form, the CDR3 reads TGTGCCACTGCAGGGGGCGCGGGTCGGCAGCCCCAGCATTTT.

This chain links TRBV11-2 with TRBJ2-5, with 7 nucleotides matching TRBD2. The CDR3 extends over 16 amino acids. V shed 2 bases, J shed 5 bases, and the junction held 11 bases outside the gene matches. CDR1 is SGHAT and CDR2 is FQNNGV in the germline V gene. CDR3 amino acids: CASSLLPGAGVETQYF. The CDR3 region has the DNA TGTGCCAGCAGCTTATTACCCGGGGCGGGAGTCGAGACCCAGTACTTC.

This rearrangement joins TRBV10-3 to TRBJ2-7; D gene unclear. The CDR3 has 11 residues. Germline V CDR1 and CDR2: ENHRY, SYGVKD. The V end was cut by 5 bases, the J end by 3 bases, with 5 bases between. CDR3 loop: CAISNSYEQYV. The DNA of the CDR3 is TGTGCCATCAGTAACAGCTACGAGCAGTACGTC.

V and J are TRBV5-1 and TRBJ2-5; a possible D gene is TRBD1 (5 bases). From germline, CDR1 is SGHRS and CDR2 YFSETQ. This CDR3 has 15 amino acids. V lost 0 bases to trimming and J lost 2 bases, with 11 bases between them. CDR3 loop: CASSLAATVQETQYF. The CDR3, as DNA: TGCGCCAGCAGCTTGGCCGCGACAGTACAAGAGACCCAGTACTTC.

The chain recombines TRBV30 with TRBJ1-5; unclear D gene. CDR1 is GTSNPN, CDR2 SVGIG, per germline (reference sequence). V gave up 1 base and J gave up 4 bases, with 11 bases separating them. The CDR3 consists of 14 residues. DNA of the CDR3: TGTGCCTGGAGTGGAAACAGTAAGAATCAGCCCCAGCATTTT. Translation: CAWSGNSKNQPQHF.

The chain links TRBV6-5 to TRBJ1-1; no firm D call. The CDR3 contains 13 residues. Germline V gene sequence: CDR1 MNHEY, CDR2 SVGAGI. V was pared by 7 bases and J by 1 base, with 10 bases between. The DNA of the CDR3 is TGTGCCAGCATGCCCAGACCGAACACTGAAGCTTTCTTT. Amino acids: CASMPRPNTEAFF.

This chain's CDR3 is CASRRRDSPYEQYF. The CDR3 nucleotides read TGTGCCAGCAGGAGGCGGGACAGCCCCTACGAGCAGTACTTC. The chain has TRBV6-5 and TRBJ2-7, with D possibly being TRBD1 (7 bases). This CDR3 is 14 amino acids long. The ends were cut back, 6 bases at V and 2 bases at J, with 14 bases in the middle. Germline values: CDR1 MNHEY, CDR2 SVGAGI.

The gene calls are TRBV6-5 and TRBJ1-2, with TRBD1 as a possible D gene (6 bases). The V end lost 2 bases, the J end lost 1 base, and 8 bases lay between the germline ends. In germline, CDR1 is MNHEY, CDR2 SVGAGI. The CDR3 consists of 14 residues. The CDR3 reads CASSYEGGNYGYTF. In DNA form, the CDR3 reads TGTGCCAGCAGTTACGAGGGGGGTAACTATGGCTACACCTTC.

The chain combines TRBV10-2 with TRBJ2-7; possible D gene TRBD2, 5 bases. V gave up 3 bases and J gave up 1 base, with 10 bases separating them. The CDR3 covers 14 residues. Germline V gene lookup returns CDR1 WSHSY and CDR2 SAAADI. As DNA, the CDR3 is TGCGCCAGCAGTGAATGGGGAGAATCCTACGAGCAGTACGTC. Translating it yields CASSEWGESYEQYV.

In this sample, this clone turned up once. This rearrangement joins TRBV18 to TRBJ1-4; no reliable D call. V lost 2 bases and J 4 bases, leaving 5 bases between the germline ends. The germline gives CDR1 KGHSH, CDR2 LQKENI. The CDR3 length is 13 residues. The CDR3 DNA reads TGTGCCAGCTCACCAGGGGTTAATGAAAAACTGTTTTTT. It yields the protein CASSPGVNEKLFF.

Relative to its sample, this clone is medium-sized. V usage is TRBV19 and J usage is TRBJ1-2, with D unresolved. Per the germline V gene, CDR1 is LNHDA and CDR2 is SQIVND (reference sequence). The CDR3 totals 15 residues. V lost 5 bases and J lost 3, with 16 bases in between. This CDR3 is CASSGTHGGDYGYTF. The CDR3 region has the DNA TGTGCCAGTAGTGGCACGCACGGTGGGGACTATGGCTACACCTTC.

The chain employs TRBV5-1 and TRBJ2-2; D unresolved. CDR3 length: 16 residues. Per the germline V gene, CDR1 is SGHRS and CDR2 is YFSETQ. Trimming took off 1 base at V and 0 bases at J, with 10 bases between the two ends. DNA for the CDR3: TGCGCCAGCAGCTTGAGGGCGGAGACGAACACCGGGGAGCTGTTTTTT. Its translation: CASSLRAETNTGELFF.

This chain connects TRBV10-2 to TRBJ1-5; 11 bases match TRBD1. V was clipped by 7 bases and J by 1 base; unmatched bases: 9. This CDR3 comprises 17 residues. Per germline, CDR1 WSHSY and CDR2 SAAADI. CDR3 bases: TGCGCCAGCAAACCCGGGACAGGGGGTGGGAGCAATCAGCCCCAGCATTTT. Translation: CASKPGTGGGSNQPQHF.